This T cell receptor (beta chain) was observed in a study of shared clonotypes between healthy human individuals. The CDR3 has 14 amino acids. Trimming shortened V by 1 base and J by 2 bases, and 9 bases separated the two germline ends. Germline assignment: CDR1 SGDLS and CDR2 YYNGEE. TCRdb's table, derived via immunoSEQ multiplex PCR, lists solely in-frame clones and lacks some. The data show some 1,400,000 clones, approximately 96% seen once. Study-level results: The study found lower generation probabilities in non-shared clonotypes than in those shared by all four donors.

In regard to this clone: As yet, its antigen is unknown.

The chain employs TRBV9 and TRBJ2-5; possibly TRBD1 for D (6 bases). The sequence derives from a man in his thirties or forties in good health. The sequencing input was naive CD4+ T cells sorted from blood. The subset denotes: CD45RA+ positively selected. CDR3 loop: CASSVLGTQETQYF. The CDR3 region has the DNA TGTGCCAGCAGCGTATTAGGGACACAAGAGACCCAGTACTTC.